This TCR beta chain was recovered during a study of cytomegalovirus exposure and HLA in healthy donors. Findings and caveats of the study: Later work associated 16,951 TCR beta sequences with HLA alleles at 0.05 false discovery rate.

The CDR3 has 17 residues. Germline V gene sequence: CDR1 SEHNR, CDR2 FQNEAQ (reference sequence). Use of 60 Vbeta and 13 Jbeta primers characterized the PCR. Clones were read by immunoSEQ multiplex PCR, and TCRdb kept only the in-frame ones, dropping some. In the table there are about 190,000 clones, over 70% of which are singletons. For this clone: The antigen is not known. At one end, the junction sequence differs from germline, possibly due to a read error.

The chain links TRBV7-9 to TRBJ2-3; 10 bases line up with TRBD1. Material for sequencing was PBMCs. The sequence came from a man aged 45-65 years in good health and CMV-seronegative. In DNA form, the CDR3 reads TGTTCCAGCAGCTTTCCGACAGGGGGCTCTAGCACAGATACGCAGTATTTT. Encoded protein: CSSSFPTGGSSTDTQYF. Complete variable domain (other parts from reference TRBV7-9 and TRBJ2-3): DTGVSQNPRHKITKRGQNVTFRCDPISEHNRLYWYRQTLGQGPEFLTYFQNEAQLEKSRLLSDRFSAERPKGSFSTLEIQRTEQGDSAMYLCSSSFPTGGSSTDTQYFGPGTRLTVL.